The sequence of this T cell receptor beta chain was determined in a study of long-term antiretroviral therapy in people with HIV. Version v3.0 of the immunoSEQ assay was performed at survey level. The data were produced by immunoSEQ multiplex PCR, yet TCRdb's version contains in-frame clones alone and is incomplete. The sample contains 20,000 or so clones, around three quarters of which appear only once. The germline gives CDR1 SGHNT, CDR2 YENEEA. With 2 bases removed from V and 0 bases from J, the gap between germline ends came to 6 bases. This CDR3 spans 14 amino acids. This rearrangement joins TRBV11-3 to TRBJ2-3; D is unclear. This TCR was recovered from a woman aged 25 to 39 with HIV. The sequencing here drew on unsorted PBMCs, taken 2.9 years after starting antiretroviral therapy. CDR3 protein: CASSLTSSTDTQYF. In DNA, the CDR3 is TGTGCCAGCAGCTTAACCAGCAGCACAGATACGCAGTATTTT.